This T cell receptor (beta chain) was documented in a study of CD8 T cells in ankylosing spondylitis. Study-level findings and limits: Disease-linked clones had a CD8+ phenotype and relatively low frequency in peripheral blood. Enrichment of disease-linked clones was reportedly significant in matched ankylosing spondylitis synovial fluid.

With molecular barcodes, quantitative 5'-RACE was used to make the TCR beta libraries. TCRdb passed the 5' RACE reads through MiXCR, listing each CDR3 protein once. The sample includes 240,000 or so distinct CDR3 sequences, approximately 12% of them seen just once. The J segment lost 2 bases and the V segment lost 1 base, leaving 9 bases of the junction unmatched. From germline, CDR1 is LNHNV and CDR2 YYDKDF (reference sequence). The CDR3 spans 18 residues. This clonotype occurred many times. The antigen remains unidentified. This chain joins TRBV15 and TRBJ2-3; TRBD2 matches at 10 bases. This TCR came from a male donor with ankylosing spondylitis or in good health (not recorded which). The specimen was blood, either unsorted or a sorted T cell fraction (not recorded which). The DNA of the CDR3 is TGTGCCACCAGCAGAGTCCCGCGACTAGCGGGCATCACAGATACGCAGTATTTT. This sequence encodes CATSRVPRLAGITDTQYF.